The 18 T cell receptor beta chains in this list originate from one sample, sequenced in a study of cytomegalovirus exposure and HLA in healthy donors. With 60 Vbeta and 13 Jbeta primers, the PCR was carried out. Here immunoSEQ multiplex PCR was the method, and the copy in TCRdb shows in-frame clones only, minus some. This table holds approximately 77,000 clones. The material sequenced was PBMCs. Every receptor here comes from a man aged 25-40 years in good health and CMV-seronegative.

The J gene is TRBJ1-1, the V gene TRBV9; D perhaps matches TRBD1 (5 bases). Trimming took off 4 bases at V and 7 bases at J, with 20 bases between the two ends. There are 15 residues in the CDR3. CDR1 is SGDLS and CDR2 is YYNGEE in the germline V gene. CDR3 amino acids: CASSPPDRRRREAFF. The CDR3 bases are TGTGCCAGCAGCCCCCCCGACAGAAGAAGACGTGAAGCTTTCTTT.

The chain links TRBV4-2 to TRBJ1-3; D gene uncertain. The length of the CDR3 is 15 residues. Germline V gene lookup returns CDR1 LGHNA and CDR2 YNFKEQ. Trimming removed 0 bases at V and 2 bases at J, with 8 bases between. The CDR3 DNA is TGTGCCAGCAGCCAAGAAGCCGGGGCTGGAAACACCATATATTTT. This encodes CASSQEAGAGNTIYF.

The V call is TRBV14, the J call TRBJ1-1; no definite D call. The CDR3 spans 17 residues. The V end was cut by 0 bases, the J end by 1 base, with 15 bases between. Germline CDR1 reads SGHDN; CDR2 reads FVKESK. CDR3 protein: CASSQDVGLLRNTEAFF. In DNA, the CDR3 is TGTGCCAGCAGCCAAGATGTCGGACTACTCAGGAACACTGAAGCTTTCTTT.

The chain recombines TRBV9 with TRBJ2-7; possible D gene TRBD1, 5 bases. The CDR3 length is 14 residues. The V gene lost 4 bases and the J gene lost 6 bases, with 17 bases spanning the gap. CDR1 SGDLS and CDR2 YYNGEE come from the germline V gene. The CDR3 DNA reads TGTGCCAGCAGCCCTCGACAGACCGAAGGCGAGCAGTACTTC. Amino acids: CASSPRQTEGEQYF.

CDR3 DNA sequence: TGTGCCAGCAGGGTTAGAGAGACCCAGTACTTC. Residues: CASRVRETQYF. The chain links TRBV6-6 to TRBJ2-5, with no clear D. The CDR3 spans 11 residues. Germline assignment: CDR1 MNHNY and CDR2 SVGAGI (reference sequence). V was shortened by 6 bases and J by 4 bases, with 6 bases between the two germline ends.

The chain links TRBV5-1 to TRBJ2-5, with TRBD1 matching 9 bases. In germline, CDR1 is SGHRS, CDR2 YFSETQ. The length of the CDR3 is 15 residues. V was clipped by 0 bases and J by 3 bases; unmatched bases: 3. The CDR3 DNA reads as TGCGCCAGCAGCTTGGGTCGGACAGGGGAAGAGACCCAGTACTTC. Encoded protein: CASSLGRTGEETQYF.

The chain has TRBV5-1 and TRBJ2-7; TRBD1 matches 10 bases. The CDR3 sequence is 14 residues long. The junction had 6 bases not matched to a gene; V was cut back by 4 bases and J by 5 bases. CDR1 is SGHRS, CDR2 YFSETQ, per germline. CDR3 residues: CASSARDRGNEQYF. CDR3 in DNA: TGCGCCAGCAGCGCCCGGGACAGGGGAAACGAGCAGTACTTC.

V and J are TRBV5-6 and TRBJ1-2, with D possibly TRBD1 on 5 matching bases. CDR1 is SGHDT and CDR2 is YYEEEE in the germline V gene. Between the trimmed V and J ends, which lost 5 bases and 4 bases, there was a span of 9 bases. This CDR3 comprises 12 residues. CDR3 residues: CASSPGGYGYTF. CDR3 bases: TGTGCCAGCAGTCCGGGGGGCTATGGCTACACCTTC.

The V and J genes are TRBV9 and TRBJ2-5; 8 positions match TRBD2. This CDR3 is 16 amino acids long. The V segment lost 3 bases and the J segment 2 bases; nucleotides outside the gene matches: 9. The V gene's germline CDR1 is SGDLS and CDR2 YYNGEE. The CDR3 protein is CASSASVSGVQETQYF. For the CDR3, the DNA is TGTGCCAGCAGCGCCTCGGTTAGCGGGGTACAAGAGACCCAGTACTTC. The full variable domain, in which reference TRBV9 and TRBJ2-5 provide the parts outside the CDR3, is DSGVTQTPKHLITATGQRVTLRCSPRSGDLSVYWYQQSLDQGLQFLIQYYNGEERAKGNILERFSAQQFPDLHSELNLSSLELGDSALYFCASSASVSGVQETQYFGPGTRLLVL.

This rearrangement joins TRBV7-8 to TRBJ1-4, with 9 positions matching TRBD1. V gave up 5 bases and J gave up 7 bases; unmatched junction bases: 8. Germline loops: CDR1 SGHVS, CDR2 FQNEAQ. The CDR3 contains 15 residues. The CDR3 bases are TGTGCCAGCAGCCCGTGGGGACAGGGAGGTGAAAAACTGTTTTTT. Amino acids: CASSPWGQGGEKLFF.

The CDR3 sequence: CASLLGQGGTEAFF. For the CDR3, the DNA is TGCGCCAGCCTCTTAGGACAGGGGGGCACTGAAGCTTTCTTT. The chain recombines TRBV5-1 with TRBJ1-1, with 10 bases aligning to TRBD1. Per germline, CDR1 SGHRS and CDR2 YFSETQ. J gave up 4 bases and V 7 bases, and 7 bases lay outside the gene matches. CDR3 size: 14 residues.

The J gene is TRBJ1-5, the V gene TRBV5-8; maybe TRBD1 (5 bases). This CDR3 comprises 15 residues. In germline, CDR1 is SGHTS, CDR2 YDEGEE. Trimming cost V 5 bases and J 0 bases, with 12 bases left between them. The CDR3 DNA reads TGTGCCAGCAGACTCGGACAACATAGCAATCAGCCCCAGCATTTT. It yields the protein CASRLGQHSNQPQHF.

The chain uses TRBV6-1 and TRBJ1-5; maybe TRBD1 (5 bases). V lost 8 bases to trimming and J lost 4 bases, with 15 bases between them. This CDR3 is built from 14 residues. CDR1 is MNHNS and CDR2 is SASEGT in the germline V gene. The CDR3 DNA is TGTGCCAGCTACCTCGCAGGGCCAAATCAGCCCCAGCATTTT. As protein: CASYLAGPNQPQHF.

V usage is TRBV30 and J usage is TRBJ2-2, with 8 positions matching TRBD1. CDR3 size: 13 residues. The V gene end was trimmed by 5 bases and the J gene end by 6 bases; junction bases not matched to a gene: 5. In germline, CDR1 is GTSNPN, CDR2 SVGIG (reference sequence). CDR3 loop: CAWGETGAGELFF. As DNA, the CDR3 is TGTGCCTGGGGCGAGACAGGGGCCGGGGAGCTGTTTTTT.

This chain links TRBV13 with TRBJ2-5; 8 nucleotides line up with TRBD2. This CDR3 comprises 15 residues. CDR1 is PRHDT and CDR2 is FYEKMQ in the germline V gene (reference sequence). J was trimmed by 5 bases and V by 5 bases; bases with no gene match: 10. CDR3 in amino acids: CASSGPGGALETQYF. The DNA for the CDR3 is TGTGCCAGCAGCGGCCCCGGGGGGGCCTTGGAGACCCAGTACTTC.

The V and J genes are TRBV4-1 and TRBJ2-7; TRBD2 matches at 7 bases. The V segment lost 1 base and the J segment 1 base; nucleotides outside the gene matches: 4. Germline V lookup: CDR1 MGHRA, CDR2 YSYEKL. The CDR3 extends over 15 amino acids. This CDR3 reads CASSQALAVSYEQYF. The CDR3 DNA sequence: TGCGCCAGCAGCCAAGCTCTAGCGGTTTCCTACGAGCAGTACTTC.

The chain has TRBV7-2 and TRBJ1-1; the D is unclear. The CDR3 loop spans 15 amino acids. Germline V gives CDR1 SGHTA, CDR2 FQGNSA. V shed 2 bases and J shed 2 bases, with 12 bases lying between them. DNA of the CDR3: TGTGCCAGCAGCTTATCCTTTGAGGGAAACACTGAAGCTTTCTTT. Protein: CASSLSFEGNTEAFF. Filled out from reference TRBV7-2 and TRBJ1-1, the complete variable domain reads GAGVSQSPSNKVTEKGKDVELRCDPISGHTALYWYRQSLGQGLEFLIYFQGNSAPDKSGLPSDRFSAERTGGSVSTLTIQRTQQEDSAVYLCASSLSFEGNTEAFFGQGTRLTVV.

The V call is TRBV6-5, the J call TRBJ1-5; TRBD1 is a possible D gene (6 bases). The V gene lost 6 bases and the J gene lost 3 bases, with 15 bases spanning the gap. CDR1 and CDR2 (germline): MNHEY, SVGAGI. The CDR3 has 15 residues. DNA of the CDR3: TGTGCCAGCAGCCCGGCGGGGGCCTCCAATCAGCCCCAGCATTTT. Its protein is CASSPAGASNQPQHF.